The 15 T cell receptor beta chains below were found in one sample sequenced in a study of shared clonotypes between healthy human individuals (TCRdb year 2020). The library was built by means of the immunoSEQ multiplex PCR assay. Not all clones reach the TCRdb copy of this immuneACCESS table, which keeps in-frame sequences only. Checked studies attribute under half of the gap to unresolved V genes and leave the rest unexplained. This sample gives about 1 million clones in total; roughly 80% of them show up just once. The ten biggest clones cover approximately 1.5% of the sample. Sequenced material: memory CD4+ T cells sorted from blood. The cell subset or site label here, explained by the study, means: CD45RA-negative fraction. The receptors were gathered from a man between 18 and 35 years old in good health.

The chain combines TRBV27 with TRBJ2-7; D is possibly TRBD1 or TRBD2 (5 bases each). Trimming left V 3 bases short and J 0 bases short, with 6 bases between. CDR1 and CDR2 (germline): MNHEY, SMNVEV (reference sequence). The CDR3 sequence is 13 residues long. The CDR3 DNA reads TGTGCCAGCAGTTTCGGGGCCTCCTACGAGCAGTACTTC. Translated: CASSFGASYEQYF.

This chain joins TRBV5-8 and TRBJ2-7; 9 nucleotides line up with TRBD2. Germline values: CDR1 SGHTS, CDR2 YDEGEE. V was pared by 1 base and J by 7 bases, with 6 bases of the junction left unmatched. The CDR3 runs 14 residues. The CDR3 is CASSLQGLAGEQYF. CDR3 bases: TGTGCCAGCAGCTTGCAGGGGCTAGCGGGGGAGCAGTACTTC.

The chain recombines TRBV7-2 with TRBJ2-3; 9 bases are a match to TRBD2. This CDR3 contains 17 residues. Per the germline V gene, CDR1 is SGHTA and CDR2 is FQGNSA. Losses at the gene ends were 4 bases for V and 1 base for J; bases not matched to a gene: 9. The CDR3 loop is CASSSTPQRGGTDTQYF. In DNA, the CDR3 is TGTGCCAGCAGCTCTACCCCCCAGCGGGGGGGCACAGATACGCAGTATTTT. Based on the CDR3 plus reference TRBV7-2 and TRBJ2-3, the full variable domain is GAGVSQSPSNKVTEKGKDVELRCDPISGHTALYWYRQSLGQGLEFLIYFQGNSAPDKSGLPSDRFSAERTGGSVSTLTIQRTQQEDSAVYLCASSSTPQRGGTDTQYFGPGTRLTVL.

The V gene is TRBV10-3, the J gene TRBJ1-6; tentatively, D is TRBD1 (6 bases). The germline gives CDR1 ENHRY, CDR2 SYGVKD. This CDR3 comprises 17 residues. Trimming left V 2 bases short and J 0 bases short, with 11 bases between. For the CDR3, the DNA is TGTGCCATCAGTGAGGACAGGACAAGCTCCTATAATTCACCCCTCCACTTT. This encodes CAISEDRTSSYNSPLHF.

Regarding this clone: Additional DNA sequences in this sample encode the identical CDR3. In DNA, the CDR3 is TGTGCCAGCAGCTTAGAGTGGGGGTACAATGAGCAGTTCTTC. As protein: CASSLEWGYNEQFF. V usage is TRBV7-2 and J usage is TRBJ2-1, with D perhaps being TRBD1 or TRBD2 (5 bases each). Germline V gives CDR1 SGHTA, CDR2 FQGNSA. The CDR3 is 14 amino acids. The ends were cut back, 1 base at V and 4 bases at J, with 8 bases in the middle.

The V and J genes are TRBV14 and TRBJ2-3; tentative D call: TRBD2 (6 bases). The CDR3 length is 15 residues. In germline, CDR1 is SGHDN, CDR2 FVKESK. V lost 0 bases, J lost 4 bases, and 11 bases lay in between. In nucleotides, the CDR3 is TGTGCCAGCAGCCAAGATGCGGGGCTGTCAGATACGCAGTATTTT. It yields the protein CASSQDAGLSDTQYF.

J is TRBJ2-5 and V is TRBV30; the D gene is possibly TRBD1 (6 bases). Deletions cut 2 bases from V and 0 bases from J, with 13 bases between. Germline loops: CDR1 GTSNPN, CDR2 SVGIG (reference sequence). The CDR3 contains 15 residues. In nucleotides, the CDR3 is TGTGCCTGGAGTCAGGGGCTGATGCACCAAGAGACCCAGTACTTC. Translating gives CAWSQGLMHQETQYF.

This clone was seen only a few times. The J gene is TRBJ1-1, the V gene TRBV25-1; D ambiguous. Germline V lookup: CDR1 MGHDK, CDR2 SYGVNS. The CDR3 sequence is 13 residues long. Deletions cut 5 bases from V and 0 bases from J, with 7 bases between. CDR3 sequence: CASSYGVNTEAFF. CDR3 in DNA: TGTGCCAGCAGTTATGGGGTGAACACTGAAGCTTTCTTT. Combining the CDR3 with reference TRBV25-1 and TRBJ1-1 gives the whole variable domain EADIYQTPRYLVIGTGKKITLECSQTMGHDKMYWYQQDPGMELHLIHYSYGVNSTEKGDLSSESTVSRIRTEHFPLTLESARPSHTSQYLCASSYGVNTEAFFGQGTRLTVV.

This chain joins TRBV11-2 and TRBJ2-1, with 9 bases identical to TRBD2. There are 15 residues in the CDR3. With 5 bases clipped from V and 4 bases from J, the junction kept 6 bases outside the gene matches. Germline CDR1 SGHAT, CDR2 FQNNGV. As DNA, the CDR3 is TGTGCCAGCAGCAACGGGCTAGCGGGATACAATGAGCAGTTCTTC. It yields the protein CASSNGLAGYNEQFF.

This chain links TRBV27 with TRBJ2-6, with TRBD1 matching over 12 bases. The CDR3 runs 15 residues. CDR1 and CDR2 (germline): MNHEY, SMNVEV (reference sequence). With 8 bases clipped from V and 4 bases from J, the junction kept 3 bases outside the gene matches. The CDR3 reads CASGGQGAGANVLTF. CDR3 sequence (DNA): TGTGCCAGCGGGGGACAGGGGGCAGGGGCCAACGTCCTGACTTTC.

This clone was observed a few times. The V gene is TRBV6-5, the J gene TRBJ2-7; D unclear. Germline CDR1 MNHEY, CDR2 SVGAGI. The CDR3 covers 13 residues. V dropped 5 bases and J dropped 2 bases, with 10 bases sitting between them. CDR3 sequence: CASSTPDAYEQYF. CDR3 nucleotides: TGTGCCAGCAGTACCCCTGATGCCTACGAGCAGTACTTC.

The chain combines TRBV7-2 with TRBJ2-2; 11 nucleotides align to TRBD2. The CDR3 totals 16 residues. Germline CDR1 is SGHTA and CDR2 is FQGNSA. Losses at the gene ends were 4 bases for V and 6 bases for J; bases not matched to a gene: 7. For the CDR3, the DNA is TGTGCCAGCAGCTCCTCTGTAGCGGGAGGGCCCGGGGAGCTGTTTTTT. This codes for CASSSSVAGGPGELFF.

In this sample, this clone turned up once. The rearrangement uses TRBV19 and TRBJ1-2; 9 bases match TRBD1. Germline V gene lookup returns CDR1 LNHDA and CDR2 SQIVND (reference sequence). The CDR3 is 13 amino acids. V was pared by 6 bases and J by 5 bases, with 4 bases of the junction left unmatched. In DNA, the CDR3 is TGTGCCAGTAGCCGGGACAGGGCATATGGCTACACCTTC. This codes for CASSRDRAYGYTF.

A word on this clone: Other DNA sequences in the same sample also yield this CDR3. CDR3 nucleotides: TGTGCCTGGAGTCGCGGGGGGGGGACAGATACGCAGTATTTT. This gives the protein CAWSRGGGTDTQYF. The V gene is TRBV30, the J gene TRBJ2-3; 9 bases are shared with TRBD2. Per the germline V gene, CDR1 is GTSNPN and CDR2 is SVGIG (reference sequence). Trimming took 2 bases from V and 3 from J; bases not matched to a gene: 3. The CDR3 runs to 14 residues.

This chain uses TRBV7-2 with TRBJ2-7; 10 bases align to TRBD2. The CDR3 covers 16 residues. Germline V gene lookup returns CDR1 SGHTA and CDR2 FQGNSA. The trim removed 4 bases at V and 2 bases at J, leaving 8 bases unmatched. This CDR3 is CASSSLLAGSPYEQYF. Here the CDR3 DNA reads TGTGCCAGCAGCTCGTTACTAGCGGGATCGCCCTACGAGCAGTACTTC. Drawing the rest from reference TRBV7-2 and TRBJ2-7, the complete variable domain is GAGVSQSPSNKVTEKGKDVELRCDPISGHTALYWYRQSLGQGLEFLIYFQGNSAPDKSGLPSDRFSAERTGGSVSTLTIQRTQQEDSAVYLCASSSLLAGSPYEQYFGPGTRLTVT.